The sequence of this T cell receptor (beta chain) was determined in a study of regulatory T cells in long-lasting Graves disease. General observations from the study: Persistent disease samples used TRBV28, TRBJ1-2 and TRBJ2-5 preferentially.

Germline V CDR1 and CDR2: SQVTM, ANQGSEA. The germline V and J ends were trimmed by 7 bases and 10 bases, with 19 bases remaining between them. The CDR3 is 12 residues long. At least ten counts were recorded for this clonotype. The antigen remains undetermined. Time point specified: newly diagnosed GD, antithyroid drugs for less than 3 months. RNA from PBMCs was the source of the TCR library. As collected, the peripheral blood samples measured about 9.6 milliliters each and went into EDTA tubes. According to the study, TCR beta libraries were built with iRepertoire HTBI primers and CDR3-region Arm-PCR. Via MiXCR, TCRdb re-called the multiplex PCR reads, giving one row per CDR3 protein. The sample records under 300,000 distinct CDR3 sequences, approximately 20% being singletons.

The TCR originated in a female donor with Graves disease. V and J are TRBV29-1 and TRBJ1-1, with a tentative D call TRBD1 (5 bases). The material was peripheral blood mononuclear cells (PBMCs), obtained at new diagnosis, from a patient treated with antithyroid drugs. CDR3 DNA sequence: TGCAGCGCTAGGGGAGGAGGGGAGGGAGCTTTCTTT. Translated, it gives CSARGGGEGAFF.